This paragraph reports one TCR beta chain. This record comes from a study of blood T cell repertoires in COVID-19. Repertoires were generated with immunoSEQ multiplex PCR, while TCRdb's copy carries only in-frame clones and drops some. Of hundreds of thousands of clones listed, about 89% were seen once; the top ten hold roughly 2%. Trimming removed 9 bases at V and 2 bases at J, with 14 bases between. The CDR3 extends over 13 amino acids. Per the germline V gene, CDR1 is LNHDA and CDR2 is SQIVND (reference sequence). The sequencing input was peripheral blood. The origin of this receptor is a woman in her sixties or seventies with COVID-19, enrolled during active disease. V usage is TRBV19 and J usage is TRBJ2-7, with a possible D match to TRBD2 (5 bases). CDR3 sequence: CARLGPVTYEQYF. The CDR3 DNA is TGTGCCAGACTAGGACCGGTTACCTACGAGCAGTACTTC. Supplemented by reference TRBV19 and TRBJ2-7, the full variable domain reads DGGITQSPKYLFRKEGQNVTLSCEQNLNHDAMYWYRQDPGQGLRLIYYSQIVNDFQKGDIAEGYSVSREKKESFPLTVTSAQKNPTAFYLCARLGPVTYEQYFGPGTRLTVT.